The rows below give T cell receptor beta chains drawn from one sample of a study of low-dose radiotherapy and immunotherapy resistance in tumors. TCRdb independently ran MiXCR on the reads; one entry per CDR3 protein. The repertoire includes tens of thousands of distinct CDR3 sequences, around 17% of them detected once, and 2.5% to 3.5% sits in the top ten. Specimen: PBMCs, collected before treatment. Receptors originate from a male donor with prostate cancer. CDR3s include the opening cysteine and the closing phenylalanine or tryptophan.

v_call,j_call,cdr3_aa
TRBV20-1,TRBJ1-4,CSAGKNEKLFF
TRBV3-1,TRBJ2-6,CASSIRGAGANVLTF
TRBV2,TRBJ1-2,CASTSSRKEGGYTF
TRBV12-3/TRBV12-4,TRBJ2-1,CASRRYGGSYNEQFF
TRBV29-1,TRBJ1-2,CSVRETPYGYTF
TRBV6-6,TRBJ2-7,CASSGGTGGFTYEQYF
TRBV10-3,TRBJ2-7,CAISEESGGPYEQYF
TRBV29-1,TRBJ2-1,CSVEDPGQSSYNEQFF
TRBV5-1,TRBJ2-7,CASSLYSGGYEQYF
TRBV5-5,TRBJ1-2,CASSGGPEAYGYTF
TRBV12-3/TRBV12-4,TRBJ2-4,CASRLGTGGANIQYF
TRBV2,TRBJ1-3,CASARSGTPGNTIYF
TRBV11-2,TRBJ2-2,CASSFAPNTGELFF
TRBV7-2,TRBJ1-5,CASSPYTNQPQHF
TRBV7-9,TRBJ2-3,CASSPPSDPGTDTQYF
TRBV29-1,TRBJ1-1,CSGSQGQGMGATEAFF
TRBV7-9,TRBJ1-2,CASSFTGEEGYTF
TRBV29-1,TRBJ2-6,CSVPIGSLSGANVLTF
TRBV5-1,TRBJ2-1,CASSLLAGSGNEQFF
TRBV12-3/TRBV12-4,TRBJ2-4,CASSLGGSQMIQYF
TRBV5-1,TRBJ2-7,CASSLGQVSDEQYF
TRBV1,TRBJ1-3,CASSQAEKSGNTIYF
TRBV9,TRBJ2-4,CASSPLLDGGGDIQYF